These T cell receptor beta chains were read from a single sample in a study of T cell repertoires in cytomegalovirus infection. TCRdb processed the reads anew with MiXCR; each CDR3 protein has one entry. The sample contains some 400,000 distinct CDR3 sequences, 25% to 40% of which appear only once. Material: PBMCs. The receptor source for this set is a human donor in good health (CMV status not recorded). Some clones in this sample may be carry-over from other donors' samples. Each CDR3 is given with its conserved first and last residue. Fields, in order: V gene, J gene, CDR3 protein.

V gene: TRBV7-2; J gene: TRBJ2-3; CDR3 protein: CASSSTTSGGAYTQYF
V gene: TRBV12-3/TRBV12-4; J gene: TRBJ1-6; CDR3 protein: CASSLFRDRANSPLHF
V gene: TRBV7-2; J gene: TRBJ1-3; CDR3 protein: CASSLADRVSGNTIYF
V gene: TRBV7-9; J gene: TRBJ1-6; CDR3 protein: CASSVPPGQSSYNSPLHF
V gene: TRBV12-3/TRBV12-4; J gene: TRBJ2-7; CDR3 protein: CASGTAISYEQYF
V gene: TRBV7-9; J gene: TRBJ2-2; CDR3 protein: CASSFYGTSGMNTGELFF
V gene: TRBV12-3/TRBV12-4; J gene: TRBJ2-5; CDR3 protein: CASSRLARAETQYF
V gene: TRBV20-1; J gene: TRBJ2-4; CDR3 protein: CSANPTILAKNIQYF
V gene: TRBV7-2; J gene: TRBJ2-3; CDR3 protein: CASSLRTSGGGTQYF
V gene: TRBV10-2; J gene: TRBJ2-7; CDR3 protein: CATRGGRGYEQYF
V gene: TRBV25-1; J gene: TRBJ1-4; CDR3 protein: CASKQGAANEKLFF
V gene: TRBV2; J gene: TRBJ2-1; CDR3 protein: CASSEINEQFF
V gene: TRBV6-6; J gene: TRBJ2-1; CDR3 protein: CASSYSGIGLAGATNRGEQFF
V gene: TRBV20-1; J gene: TRBJ1-1; CDR3 protein: CSARDMNTEAFF
V gene: TRBV27; J gene: TRBJ2-6; CDR3 protein: CASRPVSGANVLTF
V gene: TRBV27; J gene: TRBJ2-3; CDR3 protein: CASSTGTRAQYF
V gene: TRBV29-1; J gene: TRBJ2-1; CDR3 protein: CSVELTGQGDNEQFF
V gene: TRBV7-9; J gene: TRBJ1-2; CDR3 protein: CASSLIGTGLILDYGYTF
V gene: TRBV6-2/TRBV6-3; J gene: TRBJ1-5; CDR3 protein: CASRPRDSTNQPQHF
V gene: TRBV6-5; J gene: TRBJ1-6; CDR3 protein: CASSLLHLNSPLHF
V gene: TRBV10-1; J gene: TRBJ2-1; CDR3 protein: CASSGDGYNEQFF
V gene: TRBV6-6; J gene: TRBJ1-1; CDR3 protein: CASSLTSAAIEAFF
V gene: TRBV28; J gene: TRBJ2-5; CDR3 protein: CASRRQGDETQYF
V gene: TRBV7-2; J gene: TRBJ2-3; CDR3 protein: CASSPRRGGGTDTQYF
V gene: TRBV19; J gene: TRBJ1-2; CDR3 protein: CASNGRDRAYGYTF
V gene: TRBV7-9; J gene: TRBJ2-7; CDR3 protein: CASSPAGTFYEQYF